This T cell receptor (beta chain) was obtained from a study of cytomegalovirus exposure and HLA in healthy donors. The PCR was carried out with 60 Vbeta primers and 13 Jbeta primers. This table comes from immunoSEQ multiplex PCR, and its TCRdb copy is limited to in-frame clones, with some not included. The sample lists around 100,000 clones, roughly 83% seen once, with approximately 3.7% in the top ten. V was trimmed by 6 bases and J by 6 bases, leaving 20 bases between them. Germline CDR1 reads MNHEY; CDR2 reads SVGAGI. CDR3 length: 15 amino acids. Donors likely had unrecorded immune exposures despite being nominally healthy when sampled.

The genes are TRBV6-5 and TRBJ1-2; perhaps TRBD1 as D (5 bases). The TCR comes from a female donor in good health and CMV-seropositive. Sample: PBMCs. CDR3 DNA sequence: TGTGCCAGCAGACCTTCGGGACTCCAAGGGAATGGCTACACCTTC. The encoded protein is CASRPSGLQGNGYTF.